The rows below give T cell receptor beta chains drawn from one sample of a study of cytomegalovirus exposure and HLA in healthy donors. Libraries were prepared by immunoSEQ multiplex PCR; TCRdb keeps only in-frame clonotypes and omits some of them. The sample consists of approximately 210,000 clones, roughly 88% of them appearing once. Sequenced input: PBMCs. These receptors were taken from a woman aged 18 to 35 in good health and CMV-seronegative. The CDR3 runs from the conserved cysteine through the conserved F or W. The D gene is left open where the match is weak. Clone size is not always given. Where it is, it says once, few, many or a class for expanded clones.

J gene	D gene	V gene	clone size	CDR3 DNA	CDR3 protein
TRBJ2-1	TRBD2	TRBV19	-	TGTGCCAGTAGTAATCCGGGACTAGCGACCAATGAGCAGTTCTTC	CASSNPGLATNEQFF
TRBJ1-2	-	TRBV7-9	-	TGTGCCAGCAGCTTAGGAGGGGGTAACTATGGCTACACCTTC	CASSLGGGNYGYTF
TRBJ2-1	-	TRBV7-2	-	TGTGCCAGCAGCTTAGGCGCGGAGTACAATGAGCAGTTCTTC	CASSLGAEYNEQFF
TRBJ2-3	TRBD2	TRBV7-8	-	TGTGCCAGCAGCTCCCTAGCGGGGGGCGCAGATACGCAGTATTTT	CASSSLAGGADTQYF
TRBJ2-1	-	TRBV9	-	TGTGCCAGCAGCCCCGGGACTGGTTCCTACAATGAGCAGTTCTTC	CASSPGTGSYNEQFF
TRBJ2-3	-	TRBV7-2	-	TGTGCCAGCAGCCAAAGGTCGTACAGAAACACAGATACGCAGTATTTT	CASSQRSYRNTDTQYF
TRBJ2-7	-	TRBV19	-	TGTGCCAGTAGTATTTTCAGGGGAAGACCCTACGAGCAGTACTTC	CASSIFRGRPYEQYF
TRBJ2-7	TRBD2	TRBV7-9	-	TGTGCCAGCAGACATAGCCGGGGGACTACTTACGAGCAGTACTTC	CASRHSRGTTYEQYF
TRBJ1-3	-	TRBV11-2	-	TGTGCCAGCAGCTTAACCGACCGGAGCTCTGGAAACACCATATATTTT	CASSLTDRSSGNTIYF
TRBJ2-7	-	TRBV27	-	TGTGCCAGCACCCCAAGTCAGTGGGGCGGCTACGAGCAGTACTTC	CASTPSQWGGYEQYF
TRBJ1-1	-	TRBV5-1	-	TGCGCCAGCAGCCCAGCTGGGGGCGTAATCTTGGAAGCTTTCTTT	CASSPAGGVILEAFF
TRBJ1-3	-	TRBV30	-	TGTGCCTGGAGTGAGGGAGTCGCTGGAGGAAACACCATATATTTT	CAWSEGVAGGNTIYF
TRBJ1-1	-	TRBV18	-	TGTGCCAGCTCACCTGGTCAGGGGAACACTGAAGCTTTCTTT	CASSPGQGNTEAFF
TRBJ2-7	TRBD2	TRBV5-6	few	TGTGCCAGCAGCTTGCGGACTAGCGGCTACGAGCAGTACTTC	CASSLRTSGYEQYF
TRBJ2-2	TRBD2	TRBV18	-	TGTGCCAGCTCACCAGGACTAGCGGGGGATCACACCGGGGAGCTGTTTTTT	CASSPGLAGDHTGELFF
TRBJ2-3	TRBD2	TRBV5-1	-	TGCGCCAGCAGCCCGGGACTATCAGGAGGGACAGATACGCAGTATTTT	CASSPGLSGGTDTQYF
TRBJ1-3	-	TRBV30	-	TGTGCCTGGAGTGCAACTGACAGGAGACACTCTGGAAACACCATATATTTT	CAWSATDRRHSGNTIYF
TRBJ2-3	-	TRBV18	-	TGTGCCAGCCACGGGTCGAGGCGCACAGATACGCAGTATTTT	CASHGSRRTDTQYF
TRBJ1-4	TRBD1	TRBV5-1	-	TGCGCCAGCAGCGAAGGGACAGTTAATGAAAAACTGTTTTTT	CASSEGTVNEKLFF
TRBJ1-3	-	TRBV18	once	TGTGCCAGCTCACCACGTCGAGGAGAGTCTGGAAACACCATATATTTT	CASSPRRGESGNTIYF
TRBJ2-1	TRBD1	TRBV28	-	TGTGCCAGCAAACTGCAGGGGGTATCCTACAATGAGCAGTTCTTC	CASKLQGVSYNEQFF
TRBJ1-2	-	TRBV29-1	once	TGCAGCGTACCACGCACAGGGAACTATGGCTACACCTTC	CSVPRTGNYGYTF
TRBJ2-1	-	TRBV9	-	TGTGCCAGCAGCCTAAGATCGGGGTCCTACAATGAGCAGTTCTTC	CASSLRSGSYNEQFF
TRBJ2-1	-	TRBV21-1	many	TGTGCCAGCAGCAAAGGGACTAGCGGCTCCTACAATGAGCAGTTCTTC	CASSKGTSGSYNEQFF
TRBJ2-2	TRBD2	TRBV27	-	TGTGCCAGCAGTTTAATAATAGCGGGGGGCCCGAACACCGGGGAGCTGTTTTTT	CASSLIIAGGPNTGELFF
TRBJ2-4	-	TRBV27	-	TGTGCCAGCAGTCACGCGGACACGCAGATTCAGTACTTC	CASSHADTQIQYF
TRBJ1-2	-	TRBV18	once	TGTGCCAGCTCCCTTGAGGGCCAGGGAGGAGGCTACACCTTC	CASSLEGQGGGYTF
TRBJ2-7	TRBD1	TRBV6-1	-	TGTGCCAGCACATTACTTTTACAGGGGGAATACGAGCAGTACTTC	CASTLLLQGEYEQYF
TRBJ2-7	TRBD1	TRBV19	-	TGTGCCAGTAGTATCGGACAGGCTTCCTACGAGCAGTACTTC	CASSIGQASYEQYF
TRBJ2-1	-	TRBV19	-	TGTGCCAGTAGTACCGGACAGCCCCCCTACAATGAGCAGTTCTTC	CASSTGQPPYNEQFF
TRBJ2-5	TRBD2	TRBV4-2	-	TGTGCCAGCAGCCTGACGGGGGGAGCGGAAGAGACCCAGTACTTC	CASSLTGGAEETQYF
TRBJ2-1	TRBD2	TRBV5-1	-	TGCGCCAGCAGCCCCCTTATTGCGGGGGGGATGGGAGGCAATGAGCAGTTCTTC	CASSPLIAGGMGGNEQFF
TRBJ2-7	-	TRBV7-3	-	TGTGCCAGCAGCTTAAGCCCAGGGGTGCACGAGCAGTACTTC	CASSLSPGVHEQYF
TRBJ1-4	-	TRBV5-1	-	TGCGCCAGCAGACCTGGACGTTTAGGGGATGAAAAACTGTTTTTT	CASRPGRLGDEKLFF
TRBJ1-6	-	TRBV21-1	-	TGTGCCAGCAGCAAACCTAGTTTAGGTTCCTATAATTCACCCCTCCACTTT	CASSKPSLGSYNSPLHF
TRBJ2-3	TRBD2	TRBV10-3	-	TGTGCCATCAGTGAGACTACTAGCGGAAAATTTTATACGCAGTATTTT	CAISETTSGKFYTQYF
TRBJ1-1	-	TRBV14	-	TGTGCCAGCAGCCAAGGTCTGCGGACTGAAGCTTTCTTT	CASSQGLRTEAFF
TRBJ2-5	-	TRBV9	-	TGTGCCAGCAGCCAGGGGTCAAGCATACAAGAGACCCAGTACTTC	CASSQGSSIQETQYF
TRBJ2-7	-	TRBV15	-	TGTGCCACCAGCAGAGGGCACCAACAGGGTTACGAGCAGTACTTC	CATSRGHQQGYEQYF
TRBJ1-6	-	TRBV25-1	-	TGTGCCAGCAGTGAATTGAACAGGGATAATTCACCCCTCCACTTT	CASSELNRDNSPLHF
TRBJ2-3	-	TRBV7-8	-	TGTGCCAGCAGCTTAGGTCTAGGCACAGATACGCAGTATTTT	CASSLGLGTDTQYF
TRBJ2-7	-	TRBV27	-	TGTGCCAGCAGCCCAATTCGAAGCGGCGTAGGGTACTTC	CASSPIRSGVGYF
TRBJ2-7	TRBD2	TRBV11-2	-	TGTGCCAGCAGCTTGGAGGGAGCGGGAGGAAAGCAGTACTTC	CASSLEGAGGKQYF
TRBJ1-1	-	TRBV10-2	-	TGCGCCACCACGGGGGGGGTTACTGAAGCTTTCTTT	CATTGGVTEAFF
TRBJ2-7	-	TRBV11-2	-	TGTGCCAGCAGCCCTCCGAGGTACCACTCCTACGAGCAGTACTTC	CASSPPRYHSYEQYF
TRBJ1-1	-	TRBV9	-	TGTGCCAGCAGCGTAGGGACACAGAACACTGAAGCTTTCTTT	CASSVGTQNTEAFF
TRBJ2-7	-	TRBV2	-	TGTGCCAGAAAGGGGGAGAGCTCCTACGAGCAGTACTTC	CARKGESSYEQYF
TRBJ2-6	TRBD1	TRBV10-2	-	TGCGCCAGCAGTGAGTCTGTGACAGGGGGCTGGGCTGGGGCCAACGTCCTGACTTTC	CASSESVTGGWAGANVLTF
TRBJ2-4	TRBD1	TRBV15	-	TGTGCCACCAGCAGGTCTAGACAGGGGCTAGCCAAAAACATTCAGTACTTC	CATSRSRQGLAKNIQYF
TRBJ1-6	TRBD1	TRBV30	-	TGTGCCTGGAGTCGCTCTGGACAGGGGGGTTATAATTCACCCCTCCACTTT	CAWSRSGQGGYNSPLHF
TRBJ2-5	-	TRBV5-1	-	TGCGCCAGCAGCTTGGCCCTCGCCGGGGGAGAGACCCAGTACTTC	CASSLALAGGETQYF
TRBJ1-2	-	TRBV19	-	TGTGCCAGTACCTCACCCAGGGCAGGGGTATCTAACTATGGCTACACCTTC	CASTSPRAGVSNYGYTF
TRBJ2-1	TRBD2	TRBV11-2	-	TGTGCCAGCAGCTTAGGGGTTGGGACTAGCGAGATCAATGAGCAGTTCTTC	CASSLGVGTSEINEQFF
TRBJ2-7	TRBD2	TRBV11-3	-	TGTGCCAGCAGCCCTAGCGGGACGGACGAGCAGTACTTC	CASSPSGTDEQYF
TRBJ1-6	-	TRBV30	once	TGTGCCTGGAGTGTAAGGACAAATAATTCACCCCTCCACTTT	CAWSVRTNNSPLHF